This T cell receptor beta chain is drawn from a study of shared clonotypes between healthy human individuals. Turning to the study itself: Used for every donor were three CD4 naive, three CD4 memory, two CD8 naive and one CD8 memory plate.

V gave up 2 bases and J gave up 0 bases; unmatched junction bases: 1. Looked up from germline, CDR1 is SGHNT and CDR2 is YYREEE (reference sequence). This CDR3 is built from 14 residues. Data came from immunoSEQ multiplex PCR; TCRdb stores just in-frame clones and leaves some out. The data show some 2 million clones, about 95% seen once. Naive-designated CD8 cells lacked CD45RO, were positively enriched for CCR7, and omitted terminally differentiated effector memory CD45RA+ cells. Study-level findings and limits: A generally larger estimated richness was seen in naive subsets than in memory subsets. Rarefaction gave evidence that sorted-subset sequencing remained incomplete despite large depth.

In this sample, this clone turned up a few times. Its antigen remains unknown. In the same sample, other DNA sequences code for this CDR3. The receptor comes from a man aged 18-30 years in good health. Specimen: naive CD8+ T cells sorted from blood. V usage is TRBV5-4 and J usage is TRBJ2-7; TRBD2 agrees at 8 bases. The CDR3 DNA reads as TGTGCCAGCAGCTTAAGCGGGAGCTCCTACGAGCAGTACTTC. As protein: CASSLSGSSYEQYF.